This T cell receptor beta chain was recovered during a study of regulatory T cells in long-lasting Graves disease. Study-wide results and caveats: Graves' patients with persistent disease showed TCR diversity lower than patients newly diagnosed. Only a small sample size was used, which may have cut accuracy. Study was limited to peripheral blood, excluding thyroid tissue.

This clonotype appeared many times. The antigen is undetermined. According to the study, TCR beta libraries were built with iRepertoire HTBI primers and CDR3-region Arm-PCR. From the multiplex PCR reads, TCRdb called clonotypes with MiXCR, one entry per CDR3 protein. The sample lists 420,000 or so distinct CDR3 sequences, 20% to 30% occurring once. Time point given: persistent/refractory GD, antithyroid drugs over 5 years with positive TRAb. Preparation of the TCR library used RNA extracted from PBMCs. Material: peripheral blood mononuclear cells (PBMCs), obtained when the disease was refractory, from a patient treated with antithyroid drugs. The sequence derives from a female donor with Graves disease.

The CDR3 sequence is CASSPQRRQGQETQYF. CDR3 coding DNA: TGTGCCAGCAGTCCACAAAGAAGACAGGGGCAAGAGACCCAGTACTTC. This chain connects TRBV28 to TRBJ2-5, with 8 bases lining up with TRBD1. Germline V gives CDR1 MDHEN, CDR2 SYDVKM. V lost 5 bases to trimming and J lost 2 bases; unmatched junction nucleotides: 10. The CDR3 totals 16 residues. The complete variable domain, with remaining parts taken from reference TRBV28 and TRBJ2-5, reads DVKVTQSSRYLVKRTGEKVFLECVQDMDHENMFWYRQDPGLGLRLIYFSYDVKMKEKGDIPEGYSVSREKKERFSLILESASTNQTSMYLCASSPQRRQGQETQYFGPGTRLLVL.